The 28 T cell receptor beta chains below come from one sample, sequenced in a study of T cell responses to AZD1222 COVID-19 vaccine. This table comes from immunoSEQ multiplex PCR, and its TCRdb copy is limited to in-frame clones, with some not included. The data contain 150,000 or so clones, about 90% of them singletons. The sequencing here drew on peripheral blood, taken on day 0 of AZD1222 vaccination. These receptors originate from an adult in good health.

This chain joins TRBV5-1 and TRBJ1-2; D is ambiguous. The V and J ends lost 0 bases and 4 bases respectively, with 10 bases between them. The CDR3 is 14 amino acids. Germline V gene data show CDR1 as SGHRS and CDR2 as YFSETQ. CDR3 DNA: TGCGCCAGCAGCTTGGATCGGGGAGCCTATGGCTACACCTTC. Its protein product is CASSLDRGAYGYTF.

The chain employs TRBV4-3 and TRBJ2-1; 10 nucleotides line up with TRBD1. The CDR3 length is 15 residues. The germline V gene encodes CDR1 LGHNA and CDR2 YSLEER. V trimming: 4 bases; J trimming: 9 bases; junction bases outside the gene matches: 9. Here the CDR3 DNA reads TGCGCCAGCAGCCCCGGGACAGGGGTGGCTGGTGAGCAGTTCTTC. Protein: CASSPGTGVAGEQFF.

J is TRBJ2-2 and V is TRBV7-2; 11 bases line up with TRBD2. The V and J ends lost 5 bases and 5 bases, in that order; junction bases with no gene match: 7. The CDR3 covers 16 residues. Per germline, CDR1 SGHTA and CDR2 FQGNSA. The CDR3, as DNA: TGTGCCAGCAGCCCGACTAGCGGGGCCGGGACCGGGGAGCTGTTTTTT. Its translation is CASSPTSGAGTGELFF.

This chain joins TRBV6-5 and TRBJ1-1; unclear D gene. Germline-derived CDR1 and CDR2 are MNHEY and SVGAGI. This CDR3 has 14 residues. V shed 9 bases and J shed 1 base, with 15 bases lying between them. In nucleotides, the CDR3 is TGTGCCAGTTGCGTTGATCCCGGGAACACTGAAGCTTTCTTT. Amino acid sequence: CASCVDPGNTEAFF.

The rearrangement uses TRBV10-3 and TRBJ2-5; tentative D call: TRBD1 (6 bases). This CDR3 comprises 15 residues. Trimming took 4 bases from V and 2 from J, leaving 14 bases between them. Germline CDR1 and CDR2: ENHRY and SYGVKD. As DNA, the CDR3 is TGTGCCATCAGTGTTGGAACAGGGACGCAAGAGACCCAGTACTTC. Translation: CAISVGTGTQETQYF.

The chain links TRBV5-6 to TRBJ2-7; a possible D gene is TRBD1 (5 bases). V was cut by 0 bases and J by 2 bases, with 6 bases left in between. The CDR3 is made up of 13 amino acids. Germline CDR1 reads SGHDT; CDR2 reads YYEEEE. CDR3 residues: CASSLATAYEQYF. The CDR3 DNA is TGTGCCAGCAGCTTGGCGACAGCCTACGAGCAGTACTTC.

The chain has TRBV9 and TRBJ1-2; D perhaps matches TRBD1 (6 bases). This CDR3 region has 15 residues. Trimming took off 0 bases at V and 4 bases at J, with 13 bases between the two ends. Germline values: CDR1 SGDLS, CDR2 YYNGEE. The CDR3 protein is CASSVGRGGGYGYTF. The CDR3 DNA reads TGTGCCAGCAGCGTAGGTCGGGGAGGGGGCTATGGCTACACCTTC.

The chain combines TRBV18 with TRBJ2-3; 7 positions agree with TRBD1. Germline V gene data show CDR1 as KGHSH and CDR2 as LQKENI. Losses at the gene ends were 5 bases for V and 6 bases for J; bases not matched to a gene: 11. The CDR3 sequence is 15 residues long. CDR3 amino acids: CASSIQGMGLDTQYF. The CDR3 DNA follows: TGTGCCAGCTCAATACAGGGGATGGGTTTGGATACGCAGTATTTT. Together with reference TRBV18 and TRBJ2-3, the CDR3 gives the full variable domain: NAGVMQNPRHLVRRRGQEARLRCSPMKGHSHVYWYRQLPEEGLKFMVYLQKENIIDESGMPKERFSAEFPKEGPSILRIQQVVRGDSAAYFCASSIQGMGLDTQYFGPGTRLTVL.

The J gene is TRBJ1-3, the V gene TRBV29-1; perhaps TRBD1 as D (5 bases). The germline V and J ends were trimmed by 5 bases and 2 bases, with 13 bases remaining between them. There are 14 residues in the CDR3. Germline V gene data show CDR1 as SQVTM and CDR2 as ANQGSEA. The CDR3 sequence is CSVYGAGTGNTIYF. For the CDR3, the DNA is TGCAGCGTTTACGGGGCGGGTACTGGAAACACCATATATTTT.

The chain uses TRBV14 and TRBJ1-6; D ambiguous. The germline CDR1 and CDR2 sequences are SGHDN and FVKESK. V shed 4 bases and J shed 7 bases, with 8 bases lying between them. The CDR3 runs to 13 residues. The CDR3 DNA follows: TGTGCCAGCAGCCGAGCCCGGAATTCACCCCTCCACTTT. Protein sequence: CASSRARNSPLHF.

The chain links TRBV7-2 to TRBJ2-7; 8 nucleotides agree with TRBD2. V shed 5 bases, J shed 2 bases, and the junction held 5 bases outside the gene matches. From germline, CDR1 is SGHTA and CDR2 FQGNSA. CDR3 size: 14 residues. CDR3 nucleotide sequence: TGTGCCAGCAGCCCCCAAGCGGGGGCCTACGAGCAGTACTTC. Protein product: CASSPQAGAYEQYF.

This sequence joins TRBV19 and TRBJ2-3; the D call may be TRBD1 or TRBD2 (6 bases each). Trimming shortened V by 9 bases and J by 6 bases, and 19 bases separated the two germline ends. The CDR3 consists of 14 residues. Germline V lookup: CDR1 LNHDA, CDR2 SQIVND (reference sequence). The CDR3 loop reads CASTPRRGGDTQYF. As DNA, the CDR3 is TGTGCCAGCACCCCCCGCAGGGGAGGTGATACGCAGTATTTT.

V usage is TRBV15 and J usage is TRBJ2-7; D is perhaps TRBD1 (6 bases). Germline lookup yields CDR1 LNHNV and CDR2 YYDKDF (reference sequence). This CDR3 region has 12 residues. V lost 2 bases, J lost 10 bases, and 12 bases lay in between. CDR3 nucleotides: TGTGCCACCAGCAGACCCGGACAGAATCAGTACTTC. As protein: CATSRPGQNQYF.

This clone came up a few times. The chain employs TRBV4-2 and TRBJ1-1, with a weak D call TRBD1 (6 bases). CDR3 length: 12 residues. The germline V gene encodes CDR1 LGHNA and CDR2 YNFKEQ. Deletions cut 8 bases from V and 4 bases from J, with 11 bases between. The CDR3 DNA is TGTGCCAGCGACACAGGGCGCACTGAAGCTTTCTTT. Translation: CASDTGRTEAFF.

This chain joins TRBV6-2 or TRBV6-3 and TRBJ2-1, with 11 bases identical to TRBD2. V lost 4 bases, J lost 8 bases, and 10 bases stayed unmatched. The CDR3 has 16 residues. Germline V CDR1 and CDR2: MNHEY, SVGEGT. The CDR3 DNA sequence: TGTGCCAGCAGTTGGATTATAGCGGGGGGGCGGCATGAGCAGTTCTTC. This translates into CASSWIIAGGRHEQFF.

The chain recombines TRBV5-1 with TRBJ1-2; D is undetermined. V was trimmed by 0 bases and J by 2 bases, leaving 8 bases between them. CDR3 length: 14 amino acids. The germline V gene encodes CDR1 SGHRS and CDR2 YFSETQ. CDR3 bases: TGCGCCAGCAGCTTGGATACGACAAACTATGGCTACACCTTC. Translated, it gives CASSLDTTNYGYTF.

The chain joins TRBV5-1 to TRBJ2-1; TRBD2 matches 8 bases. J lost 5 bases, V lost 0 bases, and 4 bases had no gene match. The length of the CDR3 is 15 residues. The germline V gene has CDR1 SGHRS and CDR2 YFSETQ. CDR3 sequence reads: CASSLVSGGHNEQFF. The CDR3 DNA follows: TGCGCCAGCAGCTTGGTCAGCGGGGGCCACAATGAGCAGTTCTTC.

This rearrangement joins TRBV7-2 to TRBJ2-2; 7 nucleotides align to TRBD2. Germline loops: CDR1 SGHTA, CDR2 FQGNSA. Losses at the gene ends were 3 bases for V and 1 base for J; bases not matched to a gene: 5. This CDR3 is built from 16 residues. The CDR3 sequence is CASSFPPGGNTGELFF. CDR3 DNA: TGTGCCAGCAGCTTTCCCCCGGGGGGGAACACCGGGGAGCTGTTTTTT.

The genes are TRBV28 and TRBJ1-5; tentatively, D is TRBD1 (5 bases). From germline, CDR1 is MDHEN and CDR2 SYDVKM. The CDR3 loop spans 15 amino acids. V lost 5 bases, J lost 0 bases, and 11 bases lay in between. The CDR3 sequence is CASSPTVYSNQPQHF. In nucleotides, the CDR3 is TGTGCCAGCAGTCCGACAGTTTATAGCAATCAGCCCCAGCATTTT.

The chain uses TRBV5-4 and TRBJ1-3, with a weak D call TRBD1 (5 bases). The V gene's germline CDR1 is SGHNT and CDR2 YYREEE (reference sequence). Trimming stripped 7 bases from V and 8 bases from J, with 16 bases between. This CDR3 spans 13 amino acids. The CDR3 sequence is CASRTGSEDTIYF. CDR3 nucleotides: TGTGCCAGCCGTACAGGTTCTGAGGACACCATATATTTT.

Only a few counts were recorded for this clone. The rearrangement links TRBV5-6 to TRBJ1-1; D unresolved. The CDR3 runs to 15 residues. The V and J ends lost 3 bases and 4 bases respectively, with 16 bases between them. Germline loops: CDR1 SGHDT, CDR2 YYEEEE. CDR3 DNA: TGTGCCAGCAGCTCACCAAGGGAAGAGGCCACTGAAGCTTTCTTT. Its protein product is CASSSPREEATEAFF.

The CDR3 protein is CASSLDGSWNTEAFF. The CDR3 DNA reads as TGCGCCAGCAGCTTGGACGGCAGCTGGAACACTGAAGCTTTCTTT. The J gene is TRBJ1-1, the V gene TRBV5-1; D remains unclear. The CDR3 runs to 15 residues. The germline V gene has CDR1 SGHRS and CDR2 YFSETQ. Deletions cut 0 bases from V and 1 base from J, with 10 bases between. The whole variable domain, filled in from reference TRBV5-1 and TRBJ1-1, reads KAGVTQTPRYLIKTRGQQVTLSCSPISGHRSVSWYQQTPGQGLQFLFEYFSETQRNKGNFPGRFSGRQFSNSRSEMNVSTLELGDSALYLCASSLDGSWNTEAFFGQGTRLTVV.

The CDR3 DNA sequence: TGTGCCAGCAGCCAAGTTGACAGGAACACTGAAGCTTTCTTT. Translated, it gives CASSQVDRNTEAFF. The J gene is TRBJ1-1, the V gene TRBV3-1 (or the pseudogene TRBV3-2), with TRBD1 as a possible D gene (5 bases). Trimming removed 1 base at V and 1 base at J, with 7 bases between. The germline gives CDR1 LGHDT, CDR2 YNNKEL (reference sequence). There are 14 residues in the CDR3.

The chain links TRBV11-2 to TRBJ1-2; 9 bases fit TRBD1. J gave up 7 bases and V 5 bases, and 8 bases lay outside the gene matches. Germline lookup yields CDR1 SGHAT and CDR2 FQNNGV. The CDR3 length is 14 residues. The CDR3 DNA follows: TGTGCCAGCAGCCCCCAACAGGGGGCCGGTGGCTACACCTTC. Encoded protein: CASSPQQGAGGYTF. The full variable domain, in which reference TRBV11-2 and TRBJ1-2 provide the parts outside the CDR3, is EAGVAQSPRYKIIEKRQSVAFWCNPISGHATLYWYQQILGQGPKLLIQFQNNGVVDDSQLPKDRFSAERLKGVDSTLKIQPAKLEDSAVYLCASSPQQGAGGYTFGSGTRLTVV.

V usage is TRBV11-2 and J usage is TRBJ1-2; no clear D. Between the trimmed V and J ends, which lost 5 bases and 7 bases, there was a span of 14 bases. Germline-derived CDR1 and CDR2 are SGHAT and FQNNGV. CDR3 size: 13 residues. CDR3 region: CASSRGIGGGYTF. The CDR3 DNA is TGTGCCAGCAGCCGTGGGATAGGAGGTGGCTACACCTTC.

CDR3 bases: TGTGCCAGCAGGTTACAAACAGGGGGGCAAGGCGGGGAGCTGTTTTTT. It yields the protein CASRLQTGGQGGELFF. The chain couples TRBV7-2 to TRBJ2-2; 8 bases map to TRBD1. J was trimmed by 7 bases and V by 6 bases; bases with no gene match: 13. CDR1 and CDR2 from the germline V gene are SGHTA and FQGNSA. The length of the CDR3 is 16 residues.

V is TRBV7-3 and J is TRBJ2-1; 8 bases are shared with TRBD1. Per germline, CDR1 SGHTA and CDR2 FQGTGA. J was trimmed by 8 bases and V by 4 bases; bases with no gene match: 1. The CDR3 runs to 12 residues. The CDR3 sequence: CASSSTGDEQFF. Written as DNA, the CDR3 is TGTGCCAGCAGCTCGACAGGGGATGAGCAGTTCTTC.

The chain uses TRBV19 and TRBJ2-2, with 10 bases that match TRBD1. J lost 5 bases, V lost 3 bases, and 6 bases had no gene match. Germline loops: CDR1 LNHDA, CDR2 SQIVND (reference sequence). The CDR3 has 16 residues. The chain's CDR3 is CASSMDRGSYTGELFF. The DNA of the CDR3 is TGTGCCAGTAGTATGGACAGGGGGAGCTATACCGGGGAGCTGTTTTTT.